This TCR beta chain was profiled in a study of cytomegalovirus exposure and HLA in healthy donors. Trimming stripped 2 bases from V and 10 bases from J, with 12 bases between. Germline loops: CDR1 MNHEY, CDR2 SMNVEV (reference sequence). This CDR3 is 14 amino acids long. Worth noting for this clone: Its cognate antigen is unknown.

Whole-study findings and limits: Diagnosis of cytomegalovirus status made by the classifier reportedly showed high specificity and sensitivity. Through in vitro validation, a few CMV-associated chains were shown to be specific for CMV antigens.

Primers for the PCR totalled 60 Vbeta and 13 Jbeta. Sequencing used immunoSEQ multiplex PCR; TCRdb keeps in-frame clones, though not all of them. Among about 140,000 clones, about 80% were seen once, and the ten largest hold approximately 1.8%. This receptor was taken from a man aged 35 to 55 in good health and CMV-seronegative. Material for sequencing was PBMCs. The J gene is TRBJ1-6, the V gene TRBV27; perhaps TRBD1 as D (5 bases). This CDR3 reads CASSLIGGESPLHF. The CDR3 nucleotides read TGTGCCAGCAGTTTAATCGGGGGGGAATCACCCCTCCACTTT.